This TCR beta chain emerged from a study of cytomegalovirus exposure and HLA in healthy donors. Overall study results and limits: From TCR beta sequences, most subjects' HLA-A and HLA-B alleles were reportedly predicted accurately. Donors were assumed by presence/absence analyses to have roughly uniform sequencing depth.

With 0 bases clipped from V and 2 bases from J, the junction kept 1 base outside the gene matches. Germline CDR1 reads LGHNA; CDR2 reads YNFKEQ. This CDR3 region has 16 residues. Primers for the PCR totalled 60 Vbeta and 13 Jbeta. This table comes from immunoSEQ multiplex PCR, and its TCRdb copy is limited to in-frame clones, with some not included. Of roughly 89,000 clones listed, 65% to 85% were seen once; the top ten hold around 2%. Comments on this clone: The antigen remains unidentified.

This clonotype was sampled from a man younger than 30 in good health and CMV-seronegative. Sequenced sample: PBMCs. V is TRBV4-2 and J is TRBJ2-6, with 7 bases that match TRBD1. The CDR3 region is CASSQDGQAGANVLTF. The CDR3 DNA sequence: TGTGCCAGCAGCCAAGACGGACAGGCTGGGGCCAACGTCCTGACTTTC.